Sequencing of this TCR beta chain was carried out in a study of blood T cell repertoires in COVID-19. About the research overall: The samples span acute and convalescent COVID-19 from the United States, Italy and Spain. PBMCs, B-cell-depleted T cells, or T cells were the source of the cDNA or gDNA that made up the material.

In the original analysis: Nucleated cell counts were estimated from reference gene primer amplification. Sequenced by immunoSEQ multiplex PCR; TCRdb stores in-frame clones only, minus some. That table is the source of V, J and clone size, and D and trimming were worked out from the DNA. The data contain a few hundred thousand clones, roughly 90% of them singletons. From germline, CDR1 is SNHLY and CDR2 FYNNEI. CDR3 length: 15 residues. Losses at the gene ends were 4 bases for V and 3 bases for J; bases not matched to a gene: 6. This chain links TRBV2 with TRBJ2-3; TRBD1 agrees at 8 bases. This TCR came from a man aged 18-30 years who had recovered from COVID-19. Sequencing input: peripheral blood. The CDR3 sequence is CASSGGTGVTDTQYF. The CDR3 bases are TGTGCCAGCAGTGGAGGGACAGGTGTAACAGATACGCAGTATTTT.